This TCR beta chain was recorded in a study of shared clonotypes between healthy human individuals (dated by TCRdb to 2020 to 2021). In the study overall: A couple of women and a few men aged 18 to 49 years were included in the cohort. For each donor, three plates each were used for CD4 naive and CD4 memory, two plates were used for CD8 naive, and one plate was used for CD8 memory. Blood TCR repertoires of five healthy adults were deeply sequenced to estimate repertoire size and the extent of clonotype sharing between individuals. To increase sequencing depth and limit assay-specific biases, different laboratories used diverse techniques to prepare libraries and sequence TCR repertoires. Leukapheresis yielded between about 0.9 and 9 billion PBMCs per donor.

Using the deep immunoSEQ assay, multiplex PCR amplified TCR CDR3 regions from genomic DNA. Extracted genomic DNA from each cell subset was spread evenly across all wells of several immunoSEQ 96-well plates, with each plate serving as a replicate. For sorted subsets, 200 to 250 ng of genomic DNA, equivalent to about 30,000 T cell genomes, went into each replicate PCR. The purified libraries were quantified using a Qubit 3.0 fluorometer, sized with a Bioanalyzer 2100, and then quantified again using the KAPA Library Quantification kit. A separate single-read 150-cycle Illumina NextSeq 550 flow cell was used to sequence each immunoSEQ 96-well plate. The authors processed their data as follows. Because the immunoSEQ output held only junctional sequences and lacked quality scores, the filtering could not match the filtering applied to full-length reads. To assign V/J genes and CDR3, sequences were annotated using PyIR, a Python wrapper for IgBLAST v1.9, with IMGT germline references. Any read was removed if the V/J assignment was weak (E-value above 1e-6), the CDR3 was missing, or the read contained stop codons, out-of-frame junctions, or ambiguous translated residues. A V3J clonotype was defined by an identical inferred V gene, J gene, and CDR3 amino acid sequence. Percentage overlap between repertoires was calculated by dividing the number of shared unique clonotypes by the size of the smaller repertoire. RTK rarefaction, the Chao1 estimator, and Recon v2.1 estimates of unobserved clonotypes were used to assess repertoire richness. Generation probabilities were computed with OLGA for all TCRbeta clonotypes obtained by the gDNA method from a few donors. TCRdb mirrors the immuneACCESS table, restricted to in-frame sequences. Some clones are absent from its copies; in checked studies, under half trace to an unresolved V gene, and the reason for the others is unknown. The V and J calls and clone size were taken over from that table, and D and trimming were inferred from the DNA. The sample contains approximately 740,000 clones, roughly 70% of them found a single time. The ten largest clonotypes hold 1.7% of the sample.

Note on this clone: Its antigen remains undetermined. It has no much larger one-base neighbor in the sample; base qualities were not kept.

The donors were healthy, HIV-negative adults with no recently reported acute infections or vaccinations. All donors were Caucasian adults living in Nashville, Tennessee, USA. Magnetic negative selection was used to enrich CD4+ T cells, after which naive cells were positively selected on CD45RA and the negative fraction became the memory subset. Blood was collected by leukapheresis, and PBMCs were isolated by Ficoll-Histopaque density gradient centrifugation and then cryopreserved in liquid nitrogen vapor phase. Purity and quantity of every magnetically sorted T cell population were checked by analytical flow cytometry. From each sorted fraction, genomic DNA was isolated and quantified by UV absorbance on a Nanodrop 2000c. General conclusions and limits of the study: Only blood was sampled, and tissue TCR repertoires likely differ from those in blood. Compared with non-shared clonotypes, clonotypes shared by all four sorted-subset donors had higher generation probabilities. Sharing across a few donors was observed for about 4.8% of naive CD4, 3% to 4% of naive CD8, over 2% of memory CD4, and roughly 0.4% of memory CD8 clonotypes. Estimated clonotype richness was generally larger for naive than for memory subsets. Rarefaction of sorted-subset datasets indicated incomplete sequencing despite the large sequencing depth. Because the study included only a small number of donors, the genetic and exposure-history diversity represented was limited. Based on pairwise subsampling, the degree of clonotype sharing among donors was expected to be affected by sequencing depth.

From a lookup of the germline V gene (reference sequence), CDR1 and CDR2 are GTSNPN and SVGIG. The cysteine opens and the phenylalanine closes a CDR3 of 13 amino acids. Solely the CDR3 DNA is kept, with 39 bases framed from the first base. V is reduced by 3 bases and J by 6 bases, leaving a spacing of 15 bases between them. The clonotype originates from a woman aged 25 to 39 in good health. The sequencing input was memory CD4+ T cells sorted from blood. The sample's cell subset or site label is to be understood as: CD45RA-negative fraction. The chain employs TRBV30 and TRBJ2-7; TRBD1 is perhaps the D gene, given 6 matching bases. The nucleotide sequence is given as TGTGCCTGGAGCCCCACAGGGATCGGCGAGCAGTACTTC. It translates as CAWSPTGIGEQYF.